A selection of T cell receptor beta chains follows, all from one sample in a study of early T cells in non-severe SARS-CoV-2 infection. TCRdb redid the calling of the 5' RACE reads with MiXCR, one entry per CDR3 protein. The sample includes some 100,000 distinct CDR3 sequences, under 15% of them seen just once. Sequenced: whole blood. The receptors derive from an adult who was a healthcare worker with PCR-confirmed SARS-CoV-2 infection or an uninfected control (not recorded which). CDR3s include the opening cysteine and the closing phenylalanine or tryptophan. The D gene is left open where the match is weak. Not every row has a clone size; where given, it reads once, few, many or a size class.

J: TRBJ1-5
D: NA
V: TRBV18
size: few
DNA: TGTGCCAGCTCACCACTTGATGTGCAGGGTAGTCAGCCCCAGCATTTT
CDR3: CASSPLDVQGSQPQHF

J: TRBJ2-5
D: NA
V: TRBV29-1
size: NA
DNA: TGCAGCGTAAATGATGCGGGACACGGTAACTTC
CDR3: CSVNDAGHGNF

J: TRBJ1-3
D: NA
V: TRBV10-3
size: many
DNA: TGTGCCATCAGTGAACCCCTCTCTGGAAACACCATATATTTT
CDR3: CAISEPLSGNTIYF

J: TRBJ1-4
D: TRBD1
V: TRBV3-1
size: few
DNA: TGTGCCAGCAGCCCTGGGACAGTGTTTAATGAAAAACTGTTTTTT
CDR3: CASSPGTVFNEKLFF

J: TRBJ2-5
D: TRBD2
V: TRBV11-2
size: few
DNA: TGTGCCAGCAGAAAAGCGGGACTAGCGGGGGGGCCCCAAGAGACCCAGTACTTC
CDR3: CASRKAGLAGGPQETQYF

J: TRBJ2-6
D: TRBD1
V: TRBV7-9
size: few
DNA: TGTGCCAGCAGCTCAGGGACAGCAACTTACTCTGGGGCCAACGTCCTGACTTTC
CDR3: CASSSGTATYSGANVLTF

J: TRBJ1-6
D: NA
V: TRBV3-1
size: many
DNA: TGTGCCAGCAGCCAAGCGGACAGAAATTCACCCCTCCACTTT
CDR3: CASSQADRNSPLHF

J: TRBJ1-1
D: TRBD1
V: TRBV5-6
size: many
DNA: TGTGCCAGCAGCTTGGGACTCCCCCTTGGACAGGGGGCGGACACTGAAGCTTTCTTT
CDR3: CASSLGLPLGQGADTEAFF

J: TRBJ1-1
D: NA
V: TRBV25-1
size: NA
DNA: TGTGCCAGCAGTGGGGACGACAGGACAATGAACACTGAAGCTTTCTTT
CDR3: CASSGDDRTMNTEAFF

J: TRBJ1-3
D: NA
V: TRBV12-3/TRBV12-4
size: NA
DNA: TGTGCCAGCAGCATTCAAGACAGCTGGTCTGGAAACACCATATATTTT
CDR3: CASSIQDSWSGNTIYF

J: TRBJ2-4
D: TRBD1
V: TRBV2
size: NA
DNA: TGTGCCAGCGGGGGGACAGGGCAAAACATTCAGTACTTC
CDR3: CASGGTGQNIQYF

J: TRBJ2-2
D: NA
V: TRBV20-1
size: NA
DNA: TGCAGTGCTAAAATCATAGTGCGACGGTCCGGGGAGCTGTTTTTT
CDR3: CSAKIIVRRSGELFF

J: TRBJ2-3
D: TRBD2
V: TRBV20-1
size: NA
DNA: TGCAGTGCTGACGGGGGGAGCACAGATACGCAGTATTTT
CDR3: CSADGGSTDTQYF

J: TRBJ1-1
D: NA
V: TRBV20-1
size: many
DNA: TGCAGTGCCACGGACAGCCACACTGAAGCTTTCTTT
CDR3: CSATDSHTEAFF

J: TRBJ1-3
D: TRBD1
V: TRBV15
size: NA
DNA: TGTGCCACCAGCAGAACTGCGGGACAGGGCTCTGGAAACACCATATATTTT
CDR3: CATSRTAGQGSGNTIYF

J: TRBJ1-2
D: TRBD1
V: TRBV10-3
size: few
DNA: TGTGCCATCAGTGGAAGTCCCGGGACAGGGTTCGATGGCTACACCTTC
CDR3: CAISGSPGTGFDGYTF

J: TRBJ2-4
D: NA
V: TRBV10-3
size: few
DNA: TGTGCCATCAGTGACCCTCTCCTCGCCAAAAACATTCAGTACTTC
CDR3: CAISDPLLAKNIQYF

J: TRBJ2-1
D: TRBD2
V: TRBV10-3
size: few
DNA: TGTGCCATCAGCGGGGGGGCGAGGGAAAACAATGAGCAGTTCTTC
CDR3: CAISGGARENNEQFF

J: TRBJ2-5
D: NA
V: TRBV29-1
size: NA
DNA: TGCAGCGCCAACCGGGACACCGGCCAAGAGACCCAGTACTTC
CDR3: CSANRDTGQETQYF

J: TRBJ1-1
D: NA
V: TRBV6-6
size: few
DNA: TGTGCCAGCAGTTGGGGGAAGACTGAAGCTTTCTTT
CDR3: CASSWGKTEAFF

J: TRBJ1-1
D: NA
V: TRBV9
size: many
DNA: TGTGCCAGCAGCGTAGATCAGGAGTTAAACACTGAAGCTTTCTTT
CDR3: CASSVDQELNTEAFF

J: TRBJ1-1
D: TRBD1
V: TRBV12-3/TRBV12-4
size: NA
DNA: TGTGCCAGCATCTCGGACAGGGTGAACACTGAAGCTTTCTTT
CDR3: CASISDRVNTEAFF

J: TRBJ2-3
D: NA
V: TRBV20-1
size: few
DNA: TGCAGTGGCAGGGAAGGGATGGATACGCAGTATTTT
CDR3: CSGREGMDTQYF

J: TRBJ1-4
D: NA
V: TRBV2
size: NA
DNA: TGTGCCAGCAGTGACAAATACGACCGGGACCGCGGGGAAAAACTGTTTTTT
CDR3: CASSDKYDRDRGEKLFF

J: TRBJ1-2
D: TRBD1
V: TRBV12-3/TRBV12-4
size: NA
DNA: TGTGCCAGCAGTTTGGGGGACAGGCCAAACGGCTACACCTTC
CDR3: CASSLGDRPNGYTF

J: TRBJ2-3
D: NA
V: TRBV10-3
size: NA
DNA: TGTGCCATCAGTGTCCAGGGGTCCTACACAGATACGCAGTATTTT
CDR3: CAISVQGSYTDTQYF

J: TRBJ2-3
D: TRBD2
V: TRBV10-3
size: NA
DNA: TGTGCCATCAGTCCTGGCGGGGGGCCTTTGGGCACAGATACGCAGTATTTT
CDR3: CAISPGGGPLGTDTQYF

J: TRBJ1-2
D: NA
V: TRBV4-1
size: NA
DNA: TGCGCCAGCAGCCAAGATCGGGGGATAAACTATGGCTACACCTTC
CDR3: CASSQDRGINYGYTF

J: TRBJ1-1
D: NA
V: TRBV9
size: few
DNA: TGTGCCAGCAGCGCATCAGGGTACGCTGAAGCTTTCTTT
CDR3: CASSASGYAEAFF

J: TRBJ1-3
D: NA
V: TRBV12-3/TRBV12-4
size: few
DNA: TGTGCCACAACAACGGGGGCTGGAAACACCATATATTTT
CDR3: CATTTGAGNTIYF

J: TRBJ2-3
D: TRBD2
V: TRBV29-1
size: few
DNA: TGCAGCGTTCGTGGACTAGCGGGGGGTGAAGATACGCAGTATTTT
CDR3: CSVRGLAGGEDTQYF

J: TRBJ1-6
D: NA
V: TRBV6-4
size: many
DNA: TGTGCCAGCAGTGACGAAACTGGTAATTCACCCCTCCACTTT
CDR3: CASSDETGNSPLHF

J: TRBJ2-5
D: NA
V: TRBV4-1
size: few
DNA: TGCGCCAGCAGCCAAGTAGCAGGGGTCCAAGAGACCCAGTACTTC
CDR3: CASSQVAGVQETQYF

J: TRBJ2-1
D: TRBD2
V: TRBV15
size: few
DNA: TGTGCCACCAGCCAAACCGGGGAGGGGTTGGGGCACAATGAGCAGTTCTTC
CDR3: CATSQTGEGLGHNEQFF

J: TRBJ1-2
D: NA
V: TRBV24-1
size: many
DNA: TGTGCCACCAGTGCCACTCGCCGCCCGGGACCAAGATCGAACGGGTCTAACTATGGCTACACCTTC
CDR3: CATSATRRPGPRSNGSNYGYTF

J: TRBJ2-5
D: NA
V: TRBV15
size: NA
DNA: TGTGCCACCAGCAGAGCCCTTCCAGAGACCCAGTACTTC
CDR3: CATSRALPETQYF

J: TRBJ2-1
D: TRBD1
V: TRBV5-1
size: few
DNA: TGCGCCAGCAGCTTGGACAGGGGGCTGTCCAATGAGCAGTTCTTC
CDR3: CASSLDRGLSNEQFF

J: TRBJ1-6
D: NA
V: TRBV28
size: NA
DNA: TGTGCCAGCAGTTTAAGGCACAGGGCCCTCCACTTT
CDR3: CASSLRHRALHF

J: TRBJ1-6
D: NA
V: TRBV30
size: many
DNA: TGTGCCTGGAGTGTACGTTTGTGGAGAAGCTCCTATAATTCACCCCTCCACTTT
CDR3: CAWSVRLWRSSYNSPLHF

J: TRBJ1-6
D: TRBD1
V: TRBV9
size: NA
DNA: TGTGCCAGCAGCGCGGGACAGCCTAATTCACCCCTCCACTTT
CDR3: CASSAGQPNSPLHF

J: TRBJ1-2
D: NA
V: TRBV27
size: NA
DNA: TGTGCCAGCAGTTCCCTAAGGGTAGATGATGGCTACACCTTC
CDR3: CASSSLRVDDGYTF

J: TRBJ1-1
D: TRBD1
V: TRBV12-3/TRBV12-4
size: NA
DNA: TGTGCCAGCAGTTCTCTAGGGGGCCAAACTGAAGCTTTCTTT
CDR3: CASSSLGGQTEAFF

J: TRBJ2-3
D: NA
V: TRBV12-5
size: few
DNA: TGTGCTAGTGCCCTCACAGATACGCAGTATTTT
CDR3: CASALTDTQYF

J: TRBJ1-2
D: NA
V: TRBV18
size: NA
DNA: TGTGCCAGCTCACCAGAGAACTATGGCTACACCTTC
CDR3: CASSPENYGYTF

J: TRBJ1-1
D: NA
V: TRBV20-1
size: few
DNA: TGCAGTGCCCGTGAGTATCACGGGAGCACTGAAGCTTTCTTT
CDR3: CSAREYHGSTEAFF

J: TRBJ2-3
D: TRBD2
V: TRBV19
size: NA
DNA: TGTGCCAGCAGGAGCGGGGGTACGAATACGCAGTATTTT
CDR3: CASRSGGTNTQYF

J: TRBJ1-2
D: TRBD1
V: TRBV9
size: few
DNA: TGTGCCAGCAGCGTAGGGACAGGGTATGGCTACACCTTC
CDR3: CASSVGTGYGYTF

J: TRBJ1-1
D: NA
V: TRBV24-1
size: NA
DNA: TGTGCCACCAGTGATTCTTTAAGTCCTGAAGCTTTCTTT
CDR3: CATSDSLSPEAFF